Listed here is a single TCR beta chain. No antigen is known for it. The data are from a study of a mutant IDH1 vaccine in newly diagnosed glioma. Looking at the study overall: With temozolomide cycles, or 4-6 weeks after radiotherapy alone, vaccination was started. Most patients had received both radiotherapy and temozolomide, the prior options being radiotherapy, temozolomide, or both.

Sequencing was performed with immunoSEQ multiplex PCR; in TCRdb, only in-frame clones are kept and a portion is missing. Of about 53,000 clones listed, approximately 80% are singletons. Indicated time point: week 5, during vaccination. Vaccinated patients received 300 ug of mutant IDH1 20-mer peptide per dose, with topical imiquimod. Germline V CDR1 and CDR2: MNHNY, SVGAGI (reference sequence). Trimming took off 2 bases at V and 8 bases at J, with 3 bases between the two ends. This CDR3 spans 11 amino acids. Material: PBMCs, obtained from a glioma patient whose treatment included an IDH1 peptide vaccine. The TCR originated in a young woman with glioma. Some clones in this sample may be carry-over from other donors' samples. The chain joins TRBV6-6 to TRBJ1-4; no clear D gene. Written as DNA, the CDR3 is TGTGCCAGCAGTTACGGCGAAAAACTGTTTTTT. This codes for CASSYGEKLFF.